This TCR beta chain was captured in a study of regulatory T cells in long-lasting Graves disease. General study results and limits: Not thyroid tissue but only peripheral blood was studied. Between persistent patients, thousands of public clonotypes were shared, exceeding the approximately 870 shared between new patients.

Looked up from germline, CDR1 is SGHAT and CDR2 is FQNNGV. Trimming cost V 5 bases and J 0 bases; bases outside gene matches: 7. This CDR3 is 15 amino acids long. Stated time point: newly diagnosed GD, antithyroid drugs for less than 3 months. The authors made the TCR library using RNA they extracted from PBMCs. iRepertoire HTBI primers and Arm-PCR of CDR3 regions built TCR beta libraries. TCRdb called the multiplex PCR reads again in MiXCR, with one record for every CDR3 protein. The sample has over 400,000 distinct CDR3 sequences, 11% to 15% seen once. This clonotype was seen ten or more times. The antigen remains undetermined. The sample was also reused in another study, on T cells in Graves' hyperthyroidism and ophthalmopathy. That report adds: It was uncontrolled infection, other autoimmune disease, pregnancy or lactation that excluded patients. Most thyroid clonotypes with frequency above 0.001 were detected in blood.

This sequence joins TRBV11-2 and TRBJ2-7; 7 bases are shared with TRBD1. Sequencing used peripheral blood mononuclear cells (PBMCs), obtained at new diagnosis, from a patient treated with antithyroid drugs. The source is a woman in her forties or fifties with Graves disease. The CDR3 spells CASSTGDGYSYEQYF. For the CDR3, the DNA is TGTGCCAGCAGCACAGGGGACGGATACTCCTACGAGCAGTACTTC.